Following are 17 T cell receptor beta chains from one sample sequenced in a study of CD8 T cells in ankylosing spondylitis. Each CDR3 protein is one row after TCRdb ran MiXCR on the 5' RACE reads. The data show just under 350,000 distinct CDR3 sequences, with roughly 14% seen just once and approximately 1.1% held by the top ten. Sequenced: blood, either unsorted or a sorted T cell fraction (not recorded which). These receptors all come from a male donor with ankylosing spondylitis or in good health (not recorded which).

This clonotype turned up a few times. The gene calls are TRBV12-3 or TRBV12-4 and TRBJ1-2, with D tentatively TRBD1 (5 bases). V was shortened by 2 bases and J by 6 bases, with 10 bases between the two germline ends. This CDR3 comprises 13 residues. The DNA of the CDR3 is TGTGCCAGCAGTTTAAACGGGGGTGATGGCTACACCTTC. Encoded protein: CASSLNGGDGYTF.

On this clonotype: One junction end does not reproduce the germline sequence, and a read error may be involved. V and J are TRBV20-1 and TRBJ2-7, with 8 bases fitting TRBD1. Germline CDR1 DFQATT, CDR2 SNEGSKA (reference sequence). This CDR3 is built from 14 residues. CDR3 protein: CCARAGQGKREQYF. Here the CDR3 DNA reads TGCTGTGCTAGAGCTGGACAGGGAAAGAGAGAGCAGTACTTC.

A few counts support this clonotype. The rearrangement uses TRBV20-1 and TRBJ2-2; tentatively, D is TRBD1 or TRBD2 (5 bases each). Trimming took 6 bases from V and 4 from J, leaving 12 bases between them. The germline V gene encodes CDR1 DFQATT and CDR2 SNEGSKA (reference sequence). This CDR3 region has 13 residues. CDR3 sequence reads: CSATGRITGELFF. DNA of the CDR3: TGCAGTGCGACGGGACGGATCACCGGGGAGCTGTTTTTT.

In this sample, this clonotype turned up a few times. The genes are TRBV25-1 and TRBJ1-3, with 12 bases fitting TRBD1. The junction had 9 bases not matched to a gene; V was cut back by 6 bases and J by 6 bases. CDR1 is MGHDK and CDR2 is SYGVNS in the germline V gene. The CDR3 has 16 amino acids. CDR3 sequence: CASSLGTGGASNTIYF. The DNA for the CDR3 is TGTGCCAGCAGCCTCGGGACAGGGGGCGCGTCAAACACCATATATTTT.

V is TRBV12-3 or TRBV12-4 and J is TRBJ1-5; perhaps TRBD1 as D (5 bases). V gave up 7 bases and J gave up 3 bases, with 16 bases separating them. The CDR3 extends over 15 amino acids. The CDR3 DNA reads TGTGCCAGCAAACTAACCGGGGGATCCAATCAGCCCCAGCATTTT. Translated, it gives CASKLTGGSNQPQHF.

This clonotype was detected a few times. The V gene is TRBV29-1, the J gene TRBJ2-5; D might be TRBD2 (6 bases). Trimming cost V 7 bases and J 1 base, with 16 bases left between them. Germline V gene sequence: CDR1 SQVTM, CDR2 ANQGSEA. The CDR3 length is 14 residues. The CDR3 protein is CSAPAGGTQETQYF. The CDR3 DNA is TGCAGCGCCCCGGCGGGCGGGACCCAAGAGACCCAGTACTTC.

This clonotype was observed a handful of times. The V gene is TRBV19, the J gene TRBJ2-7; D unclear. Germline values: CDR1 LNHDA, CDR2 SQIVND (reference sequence). The CDR3 spans 15 residues. V was shortened by 3 bases and J by 1 base, with 13 bases between the two germline ends. The CDR3 sequence: CASSIAPRSSYEQYF. The CDR3 region has the DNA TGTGCCAGTAGTATCGCCCCCCGATCTTCCTACGAGCAGTACTTC.

This chain joins TRBV5-1 and TRBJ2-5; perhaps TRBD2 as D (6 bases). Trimming left V 0 bases short and J 5 bases short, with 11 bases between. CDR1 and CDR2 from the germline V gene are SGHRS and YFSETQ. CDR3 length equals 14 residues. This CDR3 reads CASSLDPGGETQYF. As DNA, the CDR3 is TGCGCCAGCAGCTTGGACCCTGGAGGGGAGACCCAGTACTTC.

This clonotype has a count of ten or more. V usage is TRBV5-1 and J usage is TRBJ1-1; D gene unclear. This CDR3 region has 12 residues. Germline CDR1 SGHRS, CDR2 YFSETQ. The V and J ends lost 0 bases and 3 bases respectively, with 3 bases between them. The CDR3: CASSLVDTEAFF. The CDR3 DNA reads as TGCGCCAGCAGCTTGGTCGACACTGAAGCTTTCTTT. The full variable domain, its missing parts supplied by reference TRBV5-1 and TRBJ1-1, is KAGVTQTPRYLIKTRGQQVTLSCSPISGHRSVSWYQQTPGQGLQFLFEYFSETQRNKGNFPGRFSGRQFSNSRSEMNVSTLELGDSALYLCASSLVDTEAFFGQGTRLTVV.

This chain joins TRBV6-1 and TRBJ1-1; D is undetermined. Per germline, CDR1 MNHNS and CDR2 SASEGT. The CDR3 contains 12 residues. Between the trimmed V and J ends, which lost 6 bases and 5 bases, there was a span of 10 bases. DNA for the CDR3: TGTGCCAGCAGAAGGACCAAAACTGAAGCTTTCTTT. Its protein product is CASRRTKTEAFF.

This clonotype was found a few times. The chain has TRBV5-5 and TRBJ1-1, with 7 bases identical to TRBD1. Per the germline V gene, CDR1 is SGHKS and CDR2 is YYEKEE (reference sequence). Losses at the gene ends were 0 bases for V and 10 bases for J; bases not matched to a gene: 0. This CDR3 is built from 11 residues. CDR3 protein: CASSLDRGAFF. The CDR3 DNA is TGTGCCAGCAGCTTGGACAGGGGAGCTTTCTTT.

This clonotype has only a few counts. The chain links TRBV3-1 to TRBJ2-1; 15 bases map to TRBD2. CDR1 and CDR2 (germline): LGHDT, YNNKEL (reference sequence). V gave up 5 bases and J gave up 6 bases; unmatched junction bases: 11. This CDR3 region has 18 residues. CDR3 DNA sequence: TGTGCCAGCAGCTCGGGACTAGCGGGGGGAAGCGGGGGCAATGAGCAGTTCTTC. Translating it yields CASSSGLAGGSGGNEQFF.

This clonotype appeared many times. The CDR3 DNA reads TGTGCCAGCAGCGGGACTAGCGGGAGATTGAATGAGCAGTTCTTC. Protein: CASSGTSGRLNEQFF. The rearrangement joins TRBV12-3 or TRBV12-4 to TRBJ2-1; 14 bases are a match to TRBD2. The CDR3 contains 15 residues. V trimming: 6 bases; J trimming: 7 bases; junction bases outside the gene matches: 5.

This chain joins TRBV12-3 or TRBV12-4 and TRBJ2-3; tentatively, D is TRBD1 or TRBD2 (5 bases each). Trimming took 3 bases from V and 3 from J, leaving 16 bases between them. This CDR3 comprises 16 residues. The CDR3 region is CASSLTAVRLTDTQYF. The DNA for the CDR3 is TGTGCCAGCAGTTTGACAGCGGTGAGGCTAACAGATACGCAGTATTTT.

This clonotype showed up just a few times. The DNA for the CDR3 is TGTGCCATCGGGACAGGGTGGGATGAGACCCAGTACTTC. It yields the protein CAIGTGWDETQYF. The V call is TRBV10-3, the J call TRBJ2-5; the match to TRBD1 covers 9 bases. This CDR3 spans 13 amino acids. Germline loops: CDR1 ENHRY, CDR2 SYGVKD. Trimming took 8 bases from V and 5 from J; bases not matched to a gene: 6.

The chain couples TRBV2 to TRBJ2-7, with D perhaps given as TRBD1 or TRBD2 (5 bases each). V gave up 10 bases and J gave up 6 bases, with 28 bases separating them. Germline-derived CDR1 and CDR2 are SNHLY and FYNNEI. This CDR3 region has 16 residues. CDR3 residues: CATAPFGTAQISEQYF. CDR3 bases: TGTGCCACCGCCCCGTTTGGGACCGCCCAGATCTCCGAGCAGTACTTC.

The chain has TRBV5-4 and TRBJ1-2; TRBD1 aligns across 7 bases. Germline V CDR1 and CDR2: SGHNT, YYREEE (reference sequence). This CDR3 has 16 amino acids. The J segment lost 12 bases and the V segment lost 5 bases, leaving 22 bases of the junction unmatched. The CDR3 DNA is TGTGCCAGCAGACCTGATACGGGACAGCCTAACTATGACAACACCTTC. Translation: CASRPDTGQPNYDNTF.